This paragraph reports one T cell receptor (beta chain). Researchers amplified the TCR beta CDR3 regions from RNA transcripts. RT-PCR in the first round (using the HTBI primer set) targeted the TCR CDR3. Using its own MiXCR run on the multiplex PCR reads, TCRdb lists one record per CDR3 protein. The table shows 350,000 or so distinct CDR3 sequences, with about 21% occurring only once. Germline CDR1 reads LGHDT; CDR2 reads YNNKEL (reference sequence). Trimming shortened V by 4 bases and J by 4 bases, and 7 bases separated the two germline ends. This CDR3 is 12 amino acids long. This sample is part of a study of T cells in Graves' hyperthyroidism and ophthalmopathy.

The gene calls are TRBV3-1 and TRBJ1-1; a possible D gene is TRBD1 (5 bases). This clonotype originated in a woman aged 45-65 years with Graves' hyperthyroidism. The sample was blood. The CDR3 DNA sequence: TGTGCCAGCAGCCCAGGGTTCACTGAAGCTTTCTTT. Translated, it gives CASSPGFTEAFF.